This T cell receptor beta chain was retrieved from a study of blood T cell repertoires in COVID-19. For the study at large: From the United States, Italy and Spain came samples of acute and convalescent COVID-19.

Assay used: immunoSEQ multiplex PCR; TCRdb lists only in-frame clones, some missing. Among fewer than 250,000 clones, about four fifths were seen once, and the ten largest hold nearly 5%. V dropped 4 bases and J dropped 4; count of bases not matched to a gene: 6. Germline V gene sequence: CDR1 SGHTA, CDR2 FQGNSA. This CDR3 has 14 amino acids. Exposed enrollees encountered a COVID-19 case at some point within 2 weeks before study entry. Sequencing was done on a sample of PBMCs or T cells enriched from blood (not recorded which). The TCR comes from a woman aged 45-59 years who had been exposed to COVID-19. V is TRBV7-2 and J is TRBJ1-2; 7 bases fit TRBD1. This chain's CDR3 is CASSSGTASYGYTF. CDR3 coding DNA: TGTGCCAGCAGCTCCGGGACAGCATCCTATGGCTACACCTTC.